This TCR beta chain was found in a study of blood T cell repertoires in COVID-19. Seattle participants joined during active infection and were tracked over time. The V end lost 7 bases, the J end lost 4 bases, and 10 bases lay between the germline ends. This CDR3 is built from 11 residues. CDR1 is GTSNPN and CDR2 is SVGIG in the germline V gene (reference sequence). Clones were read by immunoSEQ multiplex PCR, and TCRdb kept only the in-frame ones, dropping some. The profile covers 50,000 to 55,000 clones, with over 65% appearing a single time and 11% taken by the ten largest. Sequenced: peripheral blood. The V and J genes are TRBV30 and TRBJ1-2; possible D gene TRBD1, 5 bases. The receptor's source is an elderly man with COVID-19, enrolled during active disease. CDR3 protein: CASRTFYGYTF. CDR3 DNA: TGTGCCTCGCGGACATTCTATGGCTACACCTTC.